The entry that follows covers one TCR beta chain sequence. The data originate from a study of T-cell reconstitution after alpha-beta-depleted transplantation in children. Preparation of the TCRbeta library used unique molecular identifiers. A single record per CDR3 protein comes from TCRdb applying MiXCR to the PCR reads. The sample consists of nearly 550,000 distinct CDR3 sequences, approximately 20% of them appearing once. This CDR3 has 13 amino acids. Germline trimming cut 7 bases from V and 5 bases from J; bases unmatched to any gene: 5. Sequences were derived from PBMCs from the stem cell graft donor, sampled from the stem cell graft. This chain links TRBV12-3 or TRBV12-4 with TRBJ2-4; 7 bases line up with TRBD2. This receptor was identified in a human donor who donated a stem cell graft to a child with acute lymphoblastic leukemia. DNA for the CDR3: TGTGCCAGCATGGGAGGGTACGAAAACATTCAGTACTTC. Its translation: CASMGGYENIQYF.